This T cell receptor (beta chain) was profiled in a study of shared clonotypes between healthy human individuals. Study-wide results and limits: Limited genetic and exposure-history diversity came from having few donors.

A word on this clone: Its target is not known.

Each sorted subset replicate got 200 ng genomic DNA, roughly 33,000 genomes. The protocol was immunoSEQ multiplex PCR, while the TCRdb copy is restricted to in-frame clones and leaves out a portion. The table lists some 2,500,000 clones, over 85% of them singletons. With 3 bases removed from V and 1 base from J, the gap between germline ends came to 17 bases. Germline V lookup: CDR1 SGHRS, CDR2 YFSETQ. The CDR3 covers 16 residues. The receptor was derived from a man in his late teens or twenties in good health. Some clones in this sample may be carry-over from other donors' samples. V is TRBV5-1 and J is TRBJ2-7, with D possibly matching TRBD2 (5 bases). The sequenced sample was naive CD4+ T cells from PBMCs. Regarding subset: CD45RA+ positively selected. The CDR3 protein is CASSSLTNLGSYEQYF. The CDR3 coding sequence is TGCGCCAGCAGCTCCCTGACTAATTTGGGATCCTACGAGCAGTACTTC. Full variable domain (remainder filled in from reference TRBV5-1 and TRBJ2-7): KAGVTQTPRYLIKTRGQQVTLSCSPISGHRSVSWYQQTPGQGLQFLFEYFSETQRNKGNFPGRFSGRQFSNSRSEMNVSTLELGDSALYLCASSSLTNLGSYEQYFGPGTRLTVT.